A single sample gave rise to the 9 T cell receptor beta chains below, sequenced in a study of blood T cell repertoires in COVID-19. TCRdb's copy holds only in-frame clones and misses some; the assay was immunoSEQ multiplex PCR. The table has around 210,000 clones, around 90% seen once. What was sequenced was peripheral blood. These receptors all come from a man between 18 and 35 years old with active or convalescent COVID-19.

V is TRBV19 and J is TRBJ2-7; D is perhaps TRBD1 (5 bases). The CDR3 runs 12 residues. From germline, CDR1 is LNHDA and CDR2 SQIVND (reference sequence). V lost 4 bases to trimming and J lost 5 bases, with 9 bases between them. The chain's CDR3 is CASSTFRDEQYF. The CDR3 DNA reads TGTGCCAGTAGTACGTTCAGGGACGAGCAGTACTTC.

The rearrangement uses TRBV19 and TRBJ1-2; D is unclear. CDR1 and CDR2 (germline): LNHDA, SQIVND (reference sequence). V was trimmed by 5 bases and J by 7 bases, leaving 17 bases between them. This CDR3 is built from 14 residues. The CDR3 DNA reads TGTGCCAGTAGTCTTACTGGTGGCGGTTCTGGCTACACCTTC. This sequence encodes CASSLTGGGSGYTF. The full variable domain, its missing parts supplied by reference TRBV19 and TRBJ1-2, is DGGITQSPKYLFRKEGQNVTLSCEQNLNHDAMYWYRQDPGQGLRLIYYSQIVNDFQKGDIAEGYSVSREKKESFPLTVTSAQKNPTAFYLCASSLTGGGSGYTFGSGTRLTVV.

The chain joins TRBV4-2 to TRBJ2-3, with TRBD2 matching 8 bases. The CDR3 runs to 19 residues. Germline V gene sequence: CDR1 LGHNA, CDR2 YNFKEQ. Losses at the gene ends were 2 bases for V and 1 base for J; bases not matched to a gene: 14. CDR3 sequence reads: CASSQPIAGGFVGTDTQYF. CDR3 in DNA: TGTGCCAGCAGCCAACCTATCGCGGGAGGCTTTGTTGGCACAGATACGCAGTATTTT.

The rearrangement links TRBV7-9 to TRBJ2-7; tentative D call: TRBD1 (7 bases). This CDR3 spans 15 amino acids. V was cut by 0 bases and J by 3 bases, with 12 bases left in between. In germline, CDR1 is SEHNR, CDR2 FQNEAQ (reference sequence). CDR3 sequence: CASSLANRGGYEQYF. The DNA of the CDR3 is TGTGCCAGCAGCTTAGCCAACAGGGGAGGCTACGAGCAGTACTTC.

The chain links TRBV29-1 to TRBJ1-2, with unresolved D. Germline CDR1 is SQVTM and CDR2 is ANQGSEA. The CDR3 is 12 residues long. The germline V and J ends were trimmed by 7 bases and 3 bases, with 12 bases remaining between them. CDR3 residues: CSARVRDYGYTF. CDR3 sequence (DNA): TGCAGCGCCCGGGTGAGGGACTATGGCTACACCTTC.

The chain combines TRBV28 with TRBJ2-7; 7 nucleotides line up with TRBD1. Germline trimming cut 5 bases from V and 1 base from J; bases unmatched to any gene: 11. Germline lookup yields CDR1 MDHEN and CDR2 SYDVKM. The CDR3 sequence is 16 residues long. CDR3 in amino acids: CASSQTVGQSSYEQYF. The DNA of the CDR3 is TGTGCCAGCAGTCAAACGGTGGGACAGTCATCCTACGAGCAGTACTTC.

This chain connects TRBV19 to TRBJ2-1, with TRBD1 matching 9 bases. CDR3 length: 14 amino acids. CDR1 LNHDA and CDR2 SQIVND come from the germline V gene (reference sequence). CDR3 DNA: TGTGTCACTCGTGGGACAGGGACTGGTAATGAGCAGTTCTTC. This gives the protein CVTRGTGTGNEQFF.

The V gene is TRBV3-1 (or the pseudogene TRBV3-2), the J gene TRBJ2-3, with D hard to call. The CDR3 sequence is 16 residues long. The germline V and J ends were trimmed by 0 bases and 2 bases, with 12 bases remaining between them. Germline CDR1 LGHDT, CDR2 YNNKEL (reference sequence). The CDR3 here is CASSQDSRRSTDTQYF. The CDR3 DNA follows: TGTGCCAGCAGCCAAGACAGTCGCCGATCCACAGATACGCAGTATTTT.

The chain joins TRBV7-2 to TRBJ2-3; D ambiguous. Trimming removed 3 bases at V and 2 bases at J, with 6 bases between. Germline V lookup: CDR1 SGHTA, CDR2 FQGNSA. This CDR3 comprises 13 residues. The CDR3 sequence: CASSLQVTDTQYF. The CDR3 DNA reads as TGTGCCAGCAGCTTGCAGGTCACAGATACGCAGTATTTT.